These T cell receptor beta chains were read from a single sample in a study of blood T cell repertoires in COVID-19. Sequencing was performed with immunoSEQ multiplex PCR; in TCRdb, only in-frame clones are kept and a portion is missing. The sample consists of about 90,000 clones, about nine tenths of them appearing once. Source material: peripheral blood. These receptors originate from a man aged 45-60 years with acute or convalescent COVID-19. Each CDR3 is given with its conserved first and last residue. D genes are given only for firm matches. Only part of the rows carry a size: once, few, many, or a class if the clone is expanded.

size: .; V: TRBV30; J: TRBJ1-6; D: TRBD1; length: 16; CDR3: CAWSIDRAWNNSPLHF; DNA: TGTGCCTGGAGCATCGACAGGGCCTGGAATAATTCACCCCTCCACTTT
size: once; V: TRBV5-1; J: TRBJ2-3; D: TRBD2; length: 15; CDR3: CASSSQREHTDTQYF; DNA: TGCGCCAGCAGCTCCCAGCGGGAACACACAGATACGCAGTATTTT
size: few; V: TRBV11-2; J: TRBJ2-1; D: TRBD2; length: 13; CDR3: CASSPGTSYEQFF; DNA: TGTGCCAGCAGCCCCGGGACTAGCTATGAGCAGTTCTTC
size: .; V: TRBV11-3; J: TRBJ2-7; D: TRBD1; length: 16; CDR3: CASSTGQAPLFYEQYF; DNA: TGTGCCAGCAGCACAGGACAGGCCCCCCTTTTCTACGAGCAGTACTTC
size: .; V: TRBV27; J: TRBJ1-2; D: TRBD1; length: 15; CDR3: CASSDTDRANYGYTF; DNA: TGTGCCAGCAGTGACACCGACAGGGCCAACTATGGCTACACCTTC
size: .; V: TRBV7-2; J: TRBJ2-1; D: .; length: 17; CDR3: CASSLGDSAPWVDEQFF; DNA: TGTGCCAGCAGCTTAGGGGATAGCGCTCCTTGGGTGGATGAGCAGTTCTTC
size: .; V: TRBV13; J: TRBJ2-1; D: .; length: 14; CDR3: CASSHTESHNEQFF; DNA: TGTGCCAGCAGCCATACGGAGTCCCACAATGAGCAGTTCTTC
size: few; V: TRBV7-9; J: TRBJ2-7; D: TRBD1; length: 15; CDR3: CASSWGQGAMDEQYF; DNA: TGTGCCAGCAGCTGGGGACAGGGGGCGATGGACGAGCAGTACTTC
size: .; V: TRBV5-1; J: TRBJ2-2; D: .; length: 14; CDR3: CASGSESGTGELFF; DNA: TGCGCCAGCGGGTCGGAGTCGGGCACCGGGGAGCTGTTTTTT
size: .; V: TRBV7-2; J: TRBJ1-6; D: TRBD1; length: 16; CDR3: CASSQSGTVYNSPLHF; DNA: TGTGCCAGCAGCCAATCCGGGACAGTCTATAATTCACCCCTCCACTTT
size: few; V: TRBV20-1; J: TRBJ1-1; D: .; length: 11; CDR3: CSALKNTEAFF; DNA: TGCAGTGCTCTAAAGAACACTGAAGCTTTCTTT
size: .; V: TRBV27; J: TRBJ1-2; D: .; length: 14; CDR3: CASSARTGNYGYTF; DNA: TGTGCCAGCAGTGCCAGGACGGGGAACTATGGCTACACCTTC
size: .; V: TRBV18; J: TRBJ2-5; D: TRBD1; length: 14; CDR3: CASSPRTGEETQYF; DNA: TGTGCCAGCTCACCACGGACAGGGGAAGAGACCCAGTACTTC
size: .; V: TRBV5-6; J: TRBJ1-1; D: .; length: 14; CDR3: CASRLDPVDTEAFF; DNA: TGTGCCAGCAGACTTGATCCGGTGGACACTGAAGCTTTCTTT
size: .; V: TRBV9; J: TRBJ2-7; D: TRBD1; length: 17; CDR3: CASSLRGDRGGPYEQYF; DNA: TGTGCCAGCAGCCTCAGAGGGGACAGGGGGGGCCCCTACGAGCAGTACTTC
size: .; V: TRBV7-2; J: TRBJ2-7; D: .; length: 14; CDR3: CASSLGDSYSGQYF; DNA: TGTGCCAGCAGCTTAGGGGACTCCTATTCGGGGCAGTACTTC
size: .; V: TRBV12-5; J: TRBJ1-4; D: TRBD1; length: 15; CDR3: CASGTGQGWDEKLFF; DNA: TGTGCTAGTGGTACCGGACAGGGCTGGGATGAAAAACTGTTTTTT
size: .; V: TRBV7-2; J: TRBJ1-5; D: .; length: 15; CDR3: CASSSTGLVNQPQHF; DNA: TGTGCCAGCAGCTCCACGGGTTTGGTAAATCAGCCCCAGCATTTT
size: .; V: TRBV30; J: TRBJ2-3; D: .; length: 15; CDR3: CAWSEGGKGTDTQYF; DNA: TGTGCCTGGAGCGAGGGGGGGAAGGGGACAGATACGCAGTATTTT
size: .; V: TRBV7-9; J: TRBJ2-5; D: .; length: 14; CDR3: CASSLAGAQETQYF; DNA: TGTGCCAGCAGCTTAGCTGGGGCACAAGAGACCCAGTACTTC
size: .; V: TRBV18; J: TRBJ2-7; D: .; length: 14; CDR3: CASSPQGISYEQYF; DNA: TGTGCCAGCTCACCCCAGGGAATCTCCTACGAGCAGTACTTC
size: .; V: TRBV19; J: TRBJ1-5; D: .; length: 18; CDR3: CASSVPWPSGGSNQPQHF; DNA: TGTGCCAGTAGCGTCCCCTGGCCAAGCGGGGGAAGCAATCAGCCCCAGCATTTT
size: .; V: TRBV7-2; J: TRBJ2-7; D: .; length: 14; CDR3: CASSTNVGNYEQYF; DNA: TGTGCCAGCAGCACAAACGTGGGCAACTACGAGCAGTACTTC
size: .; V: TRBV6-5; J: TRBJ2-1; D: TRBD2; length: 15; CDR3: CASSLLAGGGYEQFF; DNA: TGTGCCAGCAGTTTACTAGCGGGAGGAGGCTATGAGCAGTTCTTC
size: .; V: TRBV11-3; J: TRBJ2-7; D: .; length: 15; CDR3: CASSLAGLGSYEQYF; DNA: TGTGCCAGCAGCTTAGCTGGTCTAGGTTCCTACGAGCAGTACTTC
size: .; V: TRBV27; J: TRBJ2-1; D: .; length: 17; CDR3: CASSLSWEPKAPNEQFF; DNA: TGTGCCAGCAGTTTATCTTGGGAGCCAAAGGCCCCCAATGAGCAGTTCTTC
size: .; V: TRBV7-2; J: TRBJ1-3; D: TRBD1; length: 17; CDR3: CASSFGQGIGAGNTIYF; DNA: TGTGCCAGCAGCTTCGGACAGGGGATAGGGGCTGGAAACACCATATATTTT
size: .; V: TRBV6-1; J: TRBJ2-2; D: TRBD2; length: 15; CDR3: CASSEEVSGVGELFF; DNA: TGTGCCAGCAGTGAAGAGGTTAGCGGGGTCGGGGAGCTGTTTTTT
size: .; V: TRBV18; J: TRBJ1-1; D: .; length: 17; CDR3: CASSLELTGTHNTEAFF; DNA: TGTGCCAGCTCACTCGAGCTGACAGGAACCCACAACACTGAAGCTTTCTTT
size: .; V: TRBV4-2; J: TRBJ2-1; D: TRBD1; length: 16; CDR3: CASSLAGTGARFEQFF; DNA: TGTGCCAGCAGCCTGGCCGGGACAGGGGCCCGTTTTGAGCAGTTCTTC
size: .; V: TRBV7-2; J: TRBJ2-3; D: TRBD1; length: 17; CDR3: CASSPNSGGVSTDTQYF; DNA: TGTGCCAGCAGCCCAAATTCAGGGGGCGTAAGCACAGATACGCAGTATTTT
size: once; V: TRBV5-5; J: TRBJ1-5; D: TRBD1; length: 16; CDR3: CASSLAGDRQNQPQHF; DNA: TGTGCCAGCAGCTTGGCTGGGGACAGGCAAAATCAGCCCCAGCATTTT
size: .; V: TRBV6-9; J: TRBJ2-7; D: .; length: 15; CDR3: CASSFIQGRSYEQYF; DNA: TGTGCCAGCAGTTTTATCCAGGGGCGTTCCTACGAGCAGTACTTC
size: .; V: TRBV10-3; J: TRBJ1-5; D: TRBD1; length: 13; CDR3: CAVTGDEDQPQHF; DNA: TGTGCCGTTACAGGGGATGAGGATCAGCCCCAGCATTTT
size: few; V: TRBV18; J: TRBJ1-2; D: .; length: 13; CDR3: CASSPATDYGYTF; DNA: TGTGCCAGCTCACCGGCAACAGACTATGGCTACACCTTC